This entry lists 14 T cell receptor beta chains sequenced from one sample in a study of CD8+CD57+ T cells in acquired aplastic anemia (dated by TCRdb to the late 2010s). Expansion of CD8+CD57+ cells had been shown by flow cytometry in the patients chosen for sequencing. Sequenced on an Illumina HiSeq 2000. Genomic DNA was used as template for profiling of TCR beta VDJ combinations and CDR3 sequences. In-frame beta chains were kept once TCRdb had trimmed the public reads at Q25 with fastp and called clones with MiXCR. One record per CDR3 amino acid sequence lists the most common genes and DNA. The sample records 120,000 or so distinct CDR3 sequences, 30% to 45% of which are singletons. Jointly, the top ten make up more than 2.5% of the sample. Sequenced sample: sorted CD4+, CD8+, or CD8+CD57+ T cells (not recorded which) from PBMCs. These receptors all stem from a human donor with aplastic anemia.

This clonotype showed up just once. This could be a read error, since a much larger clone is one nucleotide away. The rearrangement uses TRBV6-2 or TRBV6-3 and TRBJ2-7; D is perhaps TRBD1 or TRBD2 (5 bases each). This CDR3 is built from 13 residues. V was shortened by 6 bases and J by 2 bases, with 11 bases between the two germline ends. The V gene's germline CDR1 is MNHEY and CDR2 SVGEGT. The CDR3 reads CASRRDGPYEQYF. CDR3 DNA: TGTGCCAGCAGACGGGACGGTCCCTACGAGCAGTACTTC.

This clonotype came up many times. V usage is TRBV11-2 and J usage is TRBJ1-2; D is unresolved. The CDR3 covers 14 residues. Trimming stripped 0 bases from V and 7 bases from J, with 12 bases between. The germline gives CDR1 SGHAT, CDR2 FQNNGV. The CDR3 nucleotides are TGTGCCAGCAGCTTAGAACGTGTCGTTGGTGGCTACACCTTC. Translating gives CASSLERVVGGYTF.

This clonotype was detected only a few times. Possible read error: a much larger clone is one base away. The rearrangement links TRBV7-2 to TRBJ2-3; 7 bases fit TRBD1. The germline V gene encodes CDR1 SGHTA and CDR2 FQGNSA. CDR3 length: 14 amino acids. Here the CDR3 DNA reads TGTGCCAACTCGAAGACAGGGAACACAGATACGCGGTATTTT. It yields the protein CANSKTGNTDTRYF.

The chain uses TRBV12-3 or TRBV12-4 and TRBJ1-5, with 7 nucleotides matching TRBD1. CDR3 length: 18 residues. J was trimmed by 0 bases and V by 3 bases; bases with no gene match: 11. CDR3 amino acids: CASSFRGRGINSNQPQHF. CDR3 sequence (DNA): TGTGCCAGCAGTTTTAGAGGCAGGGGGATCAATAGCAATCAGCCCCAGCATTTT.

Note on this clonotype: This clone may be a read error of a much larger clone one base away. The V gene is TRBV9, the J gene TRBJ1-3, with D perhaps TRBD1 (6 bases). Deletions cut 7 bases from V and 4 bases from J, with 21 bases between. Germline V lookup: CDR1 SGDLS, CDR2 YYNGEE. This CDR3 spans 16 amino acids. CDR3 sequence reads: CASRPFGGRTGNTIYF. The CDR3 DNA is TGTGCCAGCCGCCCGTTCGGGGGGCGTACGGGAAACACCATATATTTT.

This clonotype was seen ten or more times. The chain links TRBV10-3 to TRBJ1-2, with D possibly being TRBD1 (6 bases). The length of the CDR3 is 16 residues. Trimming left V 0 bases short and J 3 bases short, with 14 bases between. Germline-derived CDR1 and CDR2 are ENHRY and SYGVKD. The CDR3 spells CAISESRTELDYGYTF. The CDR3 DNA reads TGTGCCATCAGTGAGTCACGGACAGAGTTGGACTATGGCTACACCTTC.

The genes are TRBV2 and TRBJ1-2; 7 bases are a match to TRBD1. CDR3 length: 14 residues. Looked up from germline, CDR1 is SNHLY and CDR2 is FYNNEI. The V segment lost 6 bases and the J segment 6 bases; nucleotides outside the gene matches: 10. This CDR3 reads CASRYGTAEDGYTF. CDR3 nucleotide sequence: TGTGCCAGCAGGTACGGGACAGCGGAAGATGGCTACACCTTC.

The J gene is TRBJ2-7, the V gene TRBV7-8; D unresolved. Germline CDR1 is SGHVS and CDR2 is FQNEAQ. The CDR3 covers 15 residues. V was clipped by 1 base and J by 2 bases, with 12 bases between them. DNA of the CDR3: TGTGCCAGCAGCTTAGAGGGCCGCTGGGCCTACGAGCAGTACTTC. Translating it yields CASSLEGRWAYEQYF.

This clonotype was observed at least ten times. This chain uses TRBV20-1 with TRBJ2-7; D may be TRBD2 (6 bases). The CDR3 runs 16 residues. V was shortened by 2 bases and J by 5 bases, with 22 bases between the two germline ends. From germline, CDR1 is DFQATT and CDR2 SNEGSKA (reference sequence). CDR3 DNA: TGCAGTGCTAGAACTCTGGATCCATCCAGGAGGGACGAGCAGTACTTC. Translated, it gives CSARTLDPSRRDEQYF.

Concerning this clonotype itself: Given a much more abundant clone one base away, this may be a read error. This chain connects TRBV5-1 to TRBJ2-6; 9 bases fit TRBD1. CDR3 length: 16 amino acids. Germline CDR1 is SGHRS and CDR2 is YFSETQ. CDR3 sequence reads: CVSSLTGGEGANVLTF. Here the CDR3 DNA reads TGCGTCAGCAGCTTAACAGGGGGCGAGGGGGCCAACGTCCTGACTTTC.

This clonotype was seen ten or more times. The chain couples TRBV11-2 to TRBJ2-1; 11 positions match TRBD2. The V and J ends lost 5 bases and 5 bases, in that order; junction bases with no gene match: 5. Germline V CDR1 and CDR2: SGHAT, FQNNGV. The CDR3 is 15 residues long. The CDR3 sequence is CASSLTSGVNNEQFF. The CDR3 nucleotides read TGTGCCAGCAGCCTGACTAGCGGGGTTAACAATGAGCAGTTCTTC.

This clonotype was detected ten times or more. The chain uses TRBV10-3 and TRBJ1-2, with 8 bases aligning to TRBD1. The CDR3 consists of 14 residues. V trimming: 6 bases; J trimming: 0 bases; junction bases outside the gene matches: 3. Germline CDR1 and CDR2: ENHRY and SYGVKD. CDR3 nucleotide sequence: TGTGCCATCAGGGGGACAGGATCTAACTATGGCTACACCTTC. Its translation is CAIRGTGSNYGYTF.

The V gene is TRBV19, the J gene TRBJ1-3; possibly TRBD1 for D (6 bases). The CDR3 is 13 amino acids. V was clipped by 6 bases and J by 4 bases, with 10 bases between them. Germline V lookup: CDR1 LNHDA, CDR2 SQIVND (reference sequence). The CDR3, as DNA: TGTGCCAGTAGACAGGGTTCGGGAAACACCATATATTTT. It is translated as CASRQGSGNTIYF.

The J gene is TRBJ1-2, the V gene TRBV6-1; D unresolved. CDR1 and CDR2 (germline): MNHNS, SASEGT. V lost 7 bases to trimming and J lost 1 base, with 16 bases between them. This CDR3 spans 15 amino acids. DNA for the CDR3: TGTGCCAGCAATGCATCAGGATATCTTAACTATGGCTACACCTTC. Encoded protein: CASNASGYLNYGYTF.